The rows below give T cell receptor beta chains drawn from one sample of a study of T-cell reconstitution after alpha-beta-depleted transplantation in children. TCRdb reprocessed the PCR reads via MiXCR and lists one record per CDR3 protein. The table includes about 1,000,000 distinct CDR3 sequences, roughly 29% detected once. The input for sequencing was PBMCs, mostly from graft donor cells, taken 360 days after TCRalphabeta/CD19-depleted stem cell transplant. The receptor set was obtained from a boy under three years old who had a stem cell transplant for SCID, so the T cells may come from the graft donor. Each CDR3 is given with its conserved first and last residue. A D gene is named only where the DNA matches it firmly. Clone size is not always given. Where it is, it says once, few, many or a class for expanded clones.

v_gene	j_gene	d_gene	abundance	CDR3nt	CDR3aa
TRBV9	TRBJ2-2	NA	few	TGTGCCAGCAGCGTACCGGGACCGTCGACCGGGGAGCTGTTTTTT	CASSVPGPSTGELFF
TRBV7-2	TRBJ2-7	NA	few	TGTGCCAGCAGCTACCTGGGGCCAATCTACGAGCAGTACTTC	CASSYLGPIYEQYF
TRBV5-1	TRBJ2-2	NA	NA	TGCGCCAGCGGACATACATGGCCCTTTCAAAGGGTCCCGAACACCGGGGAGCTGTTTTTT	CASGHTWPFQRVPNTGELFF
TRBV4-3	TRBJ2-3	TRBD2	NA	TGCGCCAGCAGCCAAGATTGGCTAGCGGGGACCGGGGATACGCAGTATTTT	CASSQDWLAGTGDTQYF
TRBV12-3/TRBV12-4	TRBJ2-1	NA	few	TGTGCCAGCAGTCCGCCGGGCTTGACCTACAATGAGCAGTTCTTC	CASSPPGLTYNEQFF
TRBV20-1	TRBJ2-3	NA	few	TGCAGTGCTAGAGACGTCAGTTTGGGCACGACAGATACGCAGTATTTT	CSARDVSLGTTDTQYF
TRBV6-2/TRBV6-3	TRBJ2-7	TRBD1	NA	TGTGCCAGCAGTGACGGACAGGTCTCCTACGAGCAGTACTTC	CASSDGQVSYEQYF
TRBV5-1	TRBJ2-3	TRBD1	few	TGCGCCAGCAGCCCCGGACAGGCAGCCCTCACAGATACGCAGTATTTT	CASSPGQAALTDTQYF
TRBV25-1	TRBJ2-7	TRBD1	once	TGTGCCAGCAGTGGGGGGACGGGACAGCTCTACGAGCAGTACTTC	CASSGGTGQLYEQYF
TRBV12-3/TRBV12-4	TRBJ2-3	TRBD2	NA	TGTGCCAGCAGGCGGTTAGCGGGGATGACCACAGATACGCAGTATTTT	CASRRLAGMTTDTQYF
TRBV7-6	TRBJ2-7	NA	NA	TGTGCCAGCAGCTTAGGCCCGGGGGAGACCTACGAGCAGTACTTC	CASSLGPGETYEQYF
TRBV7-9	TRBJ1-3	NA	few	TGTGCCAGCAGCTACCGGGACACTGGAAACACCATATATTTT	CASSYRDTGNTIYF
TRBV2	TRBJ2-7	NA	NA	TGTGCCAGCAGTCACTCTGACAGCTACGAGCAGTACTTC	CASSHSDSYEQYF
TRBV29-1	TRBJ2-1	TRBD2	NA	TGCAGCGCCCAACCGGGACTAGCTTCGAATGAGCAGTTCTTC	CSAQPGLASNEQFF
TRBV3-1	TRBJ2-7	TRBD2	NA	TGTGCCAGCAGCCGAGAGGTACTAGCGGGCTACTACGAGCAGTACTTC	CASSREVLAGYYEQYF
TRBV4-2	TRBJ2-1	NA	few	TGTGCCAGCAGCCCCCGACTCCTCTTCTCCTACAATGAGCAGTTCTTC	CASSPRLLFSYNEQFF
TRBV5-1	TRBJ2-6	NA	few	TGCGCCAGCAGCTGGGGGGTAGGAGGGGCCAACGTCCTGACTTTC	CASSWGVGGANVLTF
TRBV6-5	TRBJ2-7	TRBD1	NA	TGTGCCAGCGGTTACTCGGGGACAGGGGGCGTCGAGCAGTACTTC	CASGYSGTGGVEQYF
TRBV28	TRBJ1-2	NA	few	TGTGCCAGCAGACCGGACGTTGGAGGGGGCTACACCTTC	CASRPDVGGGYTF
TRBV18	TRBJ2-7	NA	NA	TGTGCCAGCTCACCGTTGGGGACGGGCGAGCAGTACTTC	CASSPLGTGEQYF
TRBV7-6	TRBJ1-1	NA	NA	TGTGCCAGCAGCTCCCGCGGGGGGTGGGAGAAGAACACTGAAGCTTTCTTT	CASSSRGGWEKNTEAFF
TRBV27	TRBJ1-5	NA	once	TGTGCCAGCAGTCCCCGCGGGCCGTATAGCAATCAGCCCCAGCATTTT	CASSPRGPYSNQPQHF
TRBV12-3/TRBV12-4	TRBJ2-5	TRBD2	NA	TGTGCCAGCAGTTTAAGTCGGCTAGCGGGGCAAGAGACCCAGTACTTC	CASSLSRLAGQETQYF
TRBV7-2	TRBJ2-3	NA	many	TGTGCCAGCAGCTTCCAGCGGTCAGGAGATACGCAGTATTTT	CASSFQRSGDTQYF
TRBV6-6	TRBJ2-3	NA	many	TGTGCCAGCACAGGGACAGATACGCAGTATTTT	CASTGTDTQYF
TRBV5-1	TRBJ2-3	NA	NA	TGCGCCAGCAGCTTGGCCGCGATTAGATACACAGATACGCAGTATTTT	CASSLAAIRYTDTQYF
TRBV20-1	TRBJ2-2	NA	few	TGCAGTGCCCCTGTACCGTCCGGGGAGCTGTTTTTT	CSAPVPSGELFF
TRBV5-1	TRBJ2-7	NA	NA	TGCGCCAGCAGCGAAGACTACCTTATATACGAGCAGTACTTC	CASSEDYLIYEQYF